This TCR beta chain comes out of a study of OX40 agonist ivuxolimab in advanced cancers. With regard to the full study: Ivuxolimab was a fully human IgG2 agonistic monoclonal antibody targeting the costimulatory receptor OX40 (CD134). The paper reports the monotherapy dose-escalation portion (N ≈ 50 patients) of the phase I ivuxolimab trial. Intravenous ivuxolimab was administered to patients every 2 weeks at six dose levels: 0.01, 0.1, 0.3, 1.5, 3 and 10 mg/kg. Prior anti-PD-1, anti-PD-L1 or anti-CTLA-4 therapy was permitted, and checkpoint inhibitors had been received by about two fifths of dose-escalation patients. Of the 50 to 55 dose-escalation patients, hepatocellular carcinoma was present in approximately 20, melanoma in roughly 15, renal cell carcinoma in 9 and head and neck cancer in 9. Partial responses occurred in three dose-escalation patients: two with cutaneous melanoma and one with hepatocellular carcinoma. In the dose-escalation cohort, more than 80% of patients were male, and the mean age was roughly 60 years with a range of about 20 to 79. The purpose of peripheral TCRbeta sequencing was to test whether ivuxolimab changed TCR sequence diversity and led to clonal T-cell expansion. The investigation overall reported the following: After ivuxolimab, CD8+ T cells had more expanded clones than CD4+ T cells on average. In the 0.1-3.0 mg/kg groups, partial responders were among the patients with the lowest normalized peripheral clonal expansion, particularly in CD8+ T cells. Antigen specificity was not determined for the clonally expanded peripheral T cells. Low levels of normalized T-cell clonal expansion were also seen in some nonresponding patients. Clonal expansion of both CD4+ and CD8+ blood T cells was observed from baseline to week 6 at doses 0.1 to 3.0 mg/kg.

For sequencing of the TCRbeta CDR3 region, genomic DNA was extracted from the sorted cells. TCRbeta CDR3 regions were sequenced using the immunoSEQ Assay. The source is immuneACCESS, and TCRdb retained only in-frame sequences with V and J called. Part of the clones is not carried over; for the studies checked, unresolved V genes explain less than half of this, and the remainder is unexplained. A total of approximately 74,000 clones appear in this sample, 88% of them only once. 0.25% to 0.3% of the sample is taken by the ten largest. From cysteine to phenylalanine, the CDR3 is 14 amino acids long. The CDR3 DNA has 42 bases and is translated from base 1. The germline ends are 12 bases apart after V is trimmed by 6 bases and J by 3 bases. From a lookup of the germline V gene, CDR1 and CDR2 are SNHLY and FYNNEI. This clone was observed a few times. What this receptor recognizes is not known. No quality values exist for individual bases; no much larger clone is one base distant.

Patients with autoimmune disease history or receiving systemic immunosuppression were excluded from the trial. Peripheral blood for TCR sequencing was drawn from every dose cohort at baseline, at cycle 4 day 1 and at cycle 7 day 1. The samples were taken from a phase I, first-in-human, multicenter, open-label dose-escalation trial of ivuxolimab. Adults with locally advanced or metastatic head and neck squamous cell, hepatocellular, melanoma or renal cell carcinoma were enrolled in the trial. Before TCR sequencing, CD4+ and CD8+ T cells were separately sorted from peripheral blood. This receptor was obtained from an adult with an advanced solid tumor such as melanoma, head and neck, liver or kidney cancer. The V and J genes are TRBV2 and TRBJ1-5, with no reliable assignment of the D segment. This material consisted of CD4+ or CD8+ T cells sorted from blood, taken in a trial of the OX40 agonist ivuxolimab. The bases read TGTGCCAGCAGGACGGACGGGCCCAATCAGCCCCAGCATTTT. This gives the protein CASRTDGPNQPQHF.